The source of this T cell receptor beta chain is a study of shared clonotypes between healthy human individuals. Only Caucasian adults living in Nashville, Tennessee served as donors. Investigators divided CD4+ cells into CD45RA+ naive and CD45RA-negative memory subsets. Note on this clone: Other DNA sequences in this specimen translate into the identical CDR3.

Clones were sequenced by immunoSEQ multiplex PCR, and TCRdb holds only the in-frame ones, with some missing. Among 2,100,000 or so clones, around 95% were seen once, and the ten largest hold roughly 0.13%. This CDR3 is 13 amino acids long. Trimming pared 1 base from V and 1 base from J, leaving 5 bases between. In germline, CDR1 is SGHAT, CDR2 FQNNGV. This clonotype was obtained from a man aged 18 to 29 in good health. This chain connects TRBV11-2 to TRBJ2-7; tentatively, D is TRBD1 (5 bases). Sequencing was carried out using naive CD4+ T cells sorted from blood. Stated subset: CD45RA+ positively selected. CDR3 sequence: CASSLGTSYEQYF. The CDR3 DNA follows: TGTGCCAGCAGCTTAGGGACATCCTACGAGCAGTACTTC.